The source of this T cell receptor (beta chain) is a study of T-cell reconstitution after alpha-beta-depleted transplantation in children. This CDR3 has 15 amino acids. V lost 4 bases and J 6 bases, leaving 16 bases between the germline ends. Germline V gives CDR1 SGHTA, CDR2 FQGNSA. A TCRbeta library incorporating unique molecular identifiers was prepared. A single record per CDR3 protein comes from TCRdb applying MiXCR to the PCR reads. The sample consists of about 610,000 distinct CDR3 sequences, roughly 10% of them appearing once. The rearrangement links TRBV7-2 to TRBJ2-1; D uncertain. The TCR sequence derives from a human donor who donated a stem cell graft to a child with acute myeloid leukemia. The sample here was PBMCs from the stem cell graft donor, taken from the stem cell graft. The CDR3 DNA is TGTGCCAGCAGCTATATCCTAACGGTCGGCAATGAGCAGTTCTTC. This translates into CASSYILTVGNEQFF.